This is a list of T cell receptor beta chains from one sample in a study of glioma-infiltrating T cells after dendritic cell vaccination. Sequenced by immunoSEQ multiplex PCR; TCRdb stores in-frame clones only, minus some. The sample lists about 50,000 clones, over 75% seen once, with about an eighth in the top ten. Sequenced here: blood, sampled before dendritic cell vaccination. The receptors stem from a human donor with glioblastoma. The CDR3 runs from the conserved cysteine through the conserved F or W. The order of the fields is V gene, clone size, D gene, J gene, CDR3 DNA, CDR3 protein. The D gene is left open where the match is weak. Size is omitted from some rows. Given values are once, few, many or a class for expanded clones.

TRBV10-2	once	TRBD1	TRBJ1-4	TGCGCCAGCAGTCAACAGGGGAAGACTAATGAAAAACTGTTTTTT	CASSQQGKTNEKLFF
TRBV11-2	NA	NA	TRBJ2-5	TGTGCCAGCAGCTTAGGGGGTCTGGGGAGCGTCCAAGAGACCCAGTACTTC	CASSLGGLGSVQETQYF
TRBV29-1	NA	TRBD1	TRBJ1-4	TGCAGCGCCGAAAGAAAGACAGGGGGCTCTGAAAAACTGTTTTTT	CSAERKTGGSEKLFF
TRBV9	once	NA	TRBJ2-1	TGTGCCAGCAGCGTCCCTCAGGGAATCGACTACAATGAGCAGTTCTTC	CASSVPQGIDYNEQFF
TRBV7-9	NA	NA	TRBJ2-7	TGTGCCAGCACCTCCCCCCGAGGCCAGTTCTACGAGCAGTACTTC	CASTSPRGQFYEQYF
TRBV4-2	NA	TRBD1	TRBJ1-1	TGTGCCAGCAGCCAGATCGACAGGGTAACCACTGAAGCTTTCTTT	CASSQIDRVTTEAFF
TRBV2	NA	TRBD1	TRBJ2-7	TGTGCCAGCTCACAGGGGCTAATTTCCTACGAGCAGTACTTC	CASSQGLISYEQYF
TRBV18	NA	NA	TRBJ1-1	TGTGCCAGCTCACCCCAGGGAATGGACACTGAAGCTTTCTTT	CASSPQGMDTEAFF
TRBV19	NA	TRBD2	TRBJ2-3	TGTGCCAGTAGTATTTCTAGCGGGGTCGGGAATACGCAGTATTTT	CASSISSGVGNTQYF
TRBV27	NA	NA	TRBJ2-6	TGTGCCAGCAGTTTTCGGAGGGCTGGGGCCAACGTCCTGACTTTC	CASSFRRAGANVLTF
TRBV4-1	NA	NA	TRBJ2-1	TGCGCCAGCAGCTACTCCGGGGGGCGCGGGGATGAGCAGTTCTTC	CASSYSGGRGDEQFF
TRBV11-2	NA	NA	TRBJ1-6	TGTGCCAGCAGCTCCTACAGGGTTAGGGATTCACCCCTCCACTTT	CASSSYRVRDSPLHF
TRBV6-1	NA	TRBD1	TRBJ2-3	TGTGCCAGCAGTGAAGCGTGGACAGGGAACCCAGATACGCAGTATTTT	CASSEAWTGNPDTQYF
TRBV12-5	NA	TRBD1	TRBJ2-7	TGTGCTAGTGTTTTGGGCGGGGGACAGGGGGCCTACGAGCAGTACTTC	CASVLGGGQGAYEQYF
TRBV9	NA	TRBD1	TRBJ2-3	TGTGCCAGCAGCGTAGTTGGACAGGGACTCACAGATACGCAGTATTTT	CASSVVGQGLTDTQYF
TRBV6-1	NA	NA	TRBJ2-4	TGTGCCAGCAGCCTGGGGCAGCTAGCCAAAAACATTCAGTACTTC	CASSLGQLAKNIQYF
TRBV11-3	NA	NA	TRBJ1-1	TGTGCCAGCAGCTCACGGGGGGCGCAAGCTTTCTTT	CASSSRGAQAFF
TRBV5-6	few	NA	TRBJ2-7	TGTGCCAGCAGCTTGGGGTCGGGGAAAGCCGCCTACGAGCAGTACTTC	CASSLGSGKAAYEQYF
TRBV5-1	NA	TRBD1	TRBJ2-5	TGCGCCAGCAGCTTTGAGGGGGCCCAAGAGACCCAGTACTTC	CASSFEGAQETQYF
TRBV7-2	once	NA	TRBJ1-1	TGTGCCAGCAGCTTAGGTTTGGCCTCTGAAGCTTTCTTT	CASSLGLASEAFF
TRBV7-3	NA	NA	TRBJ2-1	TGTGCCAGCAGCTTAAGGTCCTCCGATAGCGCCGGCTATAATGAGCAGTTCTTC	CASSLRSSDSAGYNEQFF
TRBV2	NA	TRBD1	TRBJ1-1	TGTGCCAGCAGTACTCAGGGGGCGCGGAACACTGAAGCTTTCTTT	CASSTQGARNTEAFF
TRBV5-4	NA	NA	TRBJ1-1	TGTGCCAGCAGCTTGCGGACAGCCCTATCTTTTTCTGAAGCTTTCTTT	CASSLRTALSFSEAFF
TRBV5-1	NA	TRBD2	TRBJ2-3	TGCGCCAGCAGCTTGGGTAGCGGGGGGGCAAGCGGTACGCAGTATTTT	CASSLGSGGASGTQYF
TRBV19	NA	NA	TRBJ2-7	TGTGCCAGTAGTACAGGGGAAGGCGAGCAGTACTTC	CASSTGEGEQYF
TRBV11-2	NA	TRBD1	TRBJ2-7	TGTGCCAGCAGCGGGACAGGTAGAACCTACGAGCAGTACTTC	CASSGTGRTYEQYF
TRBV5-4	NA	NA	TRBJ2-1	TGTGCCAGCAGCTTCCCGGGAGAAAACAATGAGCAGTTCTTC	CASSFPGENNEQFF
TRBV5-1	NA	NA	TRBJ2-2	TGCGCCAGCAGCTTGGTGGCGGGACGGACCGGGGAGCTGTTTTTT	CASSLVAGRTGELFF
TRBV4-1	NA	TRBD2	TRBJ2-3	TGCGCCAGCAGCCCGGCACCAGCGGGACTAGCGGAAACAGATACGCAGTATTTT	CASSPAPAGLAETDTQYF
TRBV14	NA	TRBD1	TRBJ1-3	TGTGCCAGCAGCCTACAGGGGATAGGAAACACCATATATTTT	CASSLQGIGNTIYF
TRBV2	once	NA	TRBJ1-1	TGTGCCAGCAGCCCGGACAGCAAAGCTTTCTTT	CASSPDSKAFF
TRBV28	NA	TRBD1	TRBJ1-1	TGTGCCAGCAGTTCCTTCGGGACAGGGTCGTCTGAAGCTTTCTTT	CASSSFGTGSSEAFF
TRBV9	NA	NA	TRBJ1-2	TGTGCCAGCAGCGTCAGAGGCTATGGCTACACCTTC	CASSVRGYGYTF
TRBV5-4	NA	NA	TRBJ1-5	TGTGCCAGCAGCTTGGCCGCGGGACCCAATCAGCCCCAGCATTTT	CASSLAAGPNQPQHF